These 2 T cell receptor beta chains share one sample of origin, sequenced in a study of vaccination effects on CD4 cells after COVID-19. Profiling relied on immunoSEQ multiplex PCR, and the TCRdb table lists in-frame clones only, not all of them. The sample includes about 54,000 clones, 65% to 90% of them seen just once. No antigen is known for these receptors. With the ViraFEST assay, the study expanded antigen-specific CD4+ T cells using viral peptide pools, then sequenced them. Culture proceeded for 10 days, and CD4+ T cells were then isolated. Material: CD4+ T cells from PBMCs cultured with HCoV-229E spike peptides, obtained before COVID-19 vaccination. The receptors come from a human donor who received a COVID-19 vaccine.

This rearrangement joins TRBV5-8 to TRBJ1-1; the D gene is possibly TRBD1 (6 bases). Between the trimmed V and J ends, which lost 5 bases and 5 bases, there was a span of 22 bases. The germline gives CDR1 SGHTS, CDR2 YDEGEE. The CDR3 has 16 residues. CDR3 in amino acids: CASRKDPARGFTEAFF. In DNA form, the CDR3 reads TGTGCCAGCAGAAAGGACCCCGCCAGGGGTTTTACTGAAGCTTTCTTT. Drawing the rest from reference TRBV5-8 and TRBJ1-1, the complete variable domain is EAGVTQSPTHLIKTRGQQATLRCSPISGHTSVYWYQQALGLGLQFLLWYDEGEERNRGNFPPRFSGRQFPNYSSELNVNALELEDSALYLCASRKDPARGFTEAFFGQGTRLTVV.

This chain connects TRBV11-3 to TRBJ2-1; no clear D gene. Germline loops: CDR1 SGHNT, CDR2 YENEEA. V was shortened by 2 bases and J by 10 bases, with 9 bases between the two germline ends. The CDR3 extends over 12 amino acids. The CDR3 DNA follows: TGTGCCAGCAGCTTAACTGGGGTGGAGCAGTTCTTC. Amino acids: CASSLTGVEQFF.